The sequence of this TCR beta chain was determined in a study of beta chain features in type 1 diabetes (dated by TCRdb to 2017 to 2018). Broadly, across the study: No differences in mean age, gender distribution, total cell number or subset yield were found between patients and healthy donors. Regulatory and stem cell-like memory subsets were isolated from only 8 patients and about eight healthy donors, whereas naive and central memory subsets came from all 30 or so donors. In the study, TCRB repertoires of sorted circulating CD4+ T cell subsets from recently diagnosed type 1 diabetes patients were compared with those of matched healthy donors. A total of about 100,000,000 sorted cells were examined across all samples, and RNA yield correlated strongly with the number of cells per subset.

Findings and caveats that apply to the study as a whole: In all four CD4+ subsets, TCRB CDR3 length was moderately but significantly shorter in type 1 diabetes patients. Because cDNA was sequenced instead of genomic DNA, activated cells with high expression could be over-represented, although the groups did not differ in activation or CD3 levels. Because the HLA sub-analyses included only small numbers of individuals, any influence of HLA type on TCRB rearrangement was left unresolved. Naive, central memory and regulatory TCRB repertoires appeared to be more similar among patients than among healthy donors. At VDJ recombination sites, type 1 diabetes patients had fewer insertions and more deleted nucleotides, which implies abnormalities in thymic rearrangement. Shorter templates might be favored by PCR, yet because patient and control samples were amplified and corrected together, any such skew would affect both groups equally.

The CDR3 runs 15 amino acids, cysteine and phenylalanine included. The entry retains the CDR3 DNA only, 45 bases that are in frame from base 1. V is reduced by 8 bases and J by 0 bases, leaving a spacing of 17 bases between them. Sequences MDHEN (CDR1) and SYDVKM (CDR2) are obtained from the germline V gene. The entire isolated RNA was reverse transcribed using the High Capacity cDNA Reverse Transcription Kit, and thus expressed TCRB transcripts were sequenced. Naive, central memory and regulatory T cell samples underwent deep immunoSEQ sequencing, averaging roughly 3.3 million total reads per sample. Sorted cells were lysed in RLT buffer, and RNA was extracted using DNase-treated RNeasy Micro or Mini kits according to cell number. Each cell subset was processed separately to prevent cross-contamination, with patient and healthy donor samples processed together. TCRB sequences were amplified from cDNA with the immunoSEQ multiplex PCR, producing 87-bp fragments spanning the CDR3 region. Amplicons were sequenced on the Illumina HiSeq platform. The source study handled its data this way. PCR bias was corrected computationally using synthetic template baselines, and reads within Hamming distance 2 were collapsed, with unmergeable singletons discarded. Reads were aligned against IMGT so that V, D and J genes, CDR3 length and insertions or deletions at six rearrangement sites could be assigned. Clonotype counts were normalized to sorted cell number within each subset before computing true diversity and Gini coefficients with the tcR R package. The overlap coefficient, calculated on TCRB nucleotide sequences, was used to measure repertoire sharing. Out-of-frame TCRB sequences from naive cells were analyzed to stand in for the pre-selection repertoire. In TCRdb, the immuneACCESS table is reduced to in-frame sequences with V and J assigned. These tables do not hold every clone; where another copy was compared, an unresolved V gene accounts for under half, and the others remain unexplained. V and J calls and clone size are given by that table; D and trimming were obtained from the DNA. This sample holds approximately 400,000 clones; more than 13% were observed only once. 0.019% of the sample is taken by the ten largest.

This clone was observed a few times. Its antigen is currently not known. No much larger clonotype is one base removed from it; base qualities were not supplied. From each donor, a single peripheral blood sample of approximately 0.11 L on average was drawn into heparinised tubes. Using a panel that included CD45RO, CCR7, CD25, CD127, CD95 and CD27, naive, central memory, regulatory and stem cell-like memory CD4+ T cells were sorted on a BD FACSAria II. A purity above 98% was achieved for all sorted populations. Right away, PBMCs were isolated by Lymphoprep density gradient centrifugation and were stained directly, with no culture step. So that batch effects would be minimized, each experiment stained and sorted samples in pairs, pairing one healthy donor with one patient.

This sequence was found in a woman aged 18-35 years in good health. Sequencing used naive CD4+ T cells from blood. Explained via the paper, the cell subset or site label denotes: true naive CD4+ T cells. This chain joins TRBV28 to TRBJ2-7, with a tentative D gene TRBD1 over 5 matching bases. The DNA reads TGTGCCAGCCGTGGGGCCTCCATCAGCTCCTACGAGCAGTACTTC. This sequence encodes CASRGASISSYEQYF. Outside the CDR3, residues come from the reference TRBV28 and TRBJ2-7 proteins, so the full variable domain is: DVKVTQSSRYLVKRTGEKVFLECVQDMDHENMFWYRQDPGLGLRLIYFSYDVKMKEKGDIPEGYSVSREKKERFSLILESASTNQTSMYLCASRGASISSYEQYFGPGTRLTVT.